Listed here is a single TCR beta chain. The V end was cut by 4 bases, the J end by 5 bases, with 15 bases between. The CDR3 is 15 amino acids. Germline CDR1 and CDR2: SGDLS and YYNGEE. Method: immunoSEQ multiplex PCR; TCRdb's copy keeps in-frame clones and lacks some. The data show just over 40,000 clones, 86% seen once. The sample comes from a study of lymphopenia after photon versus proton radiotherapy. The sequence was obtained from a woman in her seventies with pancreatic cancer. Some clones in this sample may be carry-over from other donors' samples. Here the sequenced sample was peripheral blood, taken from a patient treated with proton-based radiotherapy. This sequence joins TRBV9 and TRBJ2-2, with D possibly called TRBD1 or TRBD2 (6 bases each). Here the CDR3 reads CASSTETGGTGELFF. In DNA form, the CDR3 reads TGTGCCAGCAGCACTGAGACAGGAGGGACCGGGGAGCTGTTTTTT.